A single sample gave rise to the 10 T cell receptor beta chains below, sequenced in a study of blood T cell repertoires in COVID-19. Repertoires were generated with immunoSEQ multiplex PCR, while TCRdb's copy carries only in-frame clones and drops some. The sample lists around 75,000 clones, approximately 90% occurring once. The specimen was peripheral blood. The receptors were gathered from a human donor in a cohort sampled during active COVID-19.

This chain uses TRBV7-9 with TRBJ1-4, with D possibly matching TRBD1 (6 bases). V lost 3 bases, J lost 8 bases, and 13 bases lay in between. The germline gives CDR1 SEHNR, CDR2 FQNEAQ (reference sequence). There are 14 residues in the CDR3. CDR3 amino acids: CASSFSGVDEKLFF. Written as DNA, the CDR3 is TGTGCCAGCAGCTTTTCAGGGGTTGACGAAAAACTGTTTTTT.

Here the CDR3 reads CASSLVGGSGEQYV. In DNA, the CDR3 is TGTGCCAGCAGCTTAGTAGGCGGGAGTGGTGAGCAGTACGTC. The rearrangement links TRBV7-2 to TRBJ2-7, with 7 bases matching TRBD2. The CDR3 totals 14 residues. V trimming: 1 base; J trimming: 7 bases; junction bases outside the gene matches: 7. Looked up from germline, CDR1 is SGHTA and CDR2 is FQGNSA.

The chain carries TRBV27 and TRBJ1-3, with 7 bases lining up with TRBD1. V gave up 2 bases and J gave up 4 bases; unmatched junction bases: 5. The CDR3 is 15 residues long. The V gene's germline CDR1 is MNHEY and CDR2 SMNVEV (reference sequence). CDR3 in amino acids: CASSLGTGAGNTIYF. CDR3 bases: TGTGCCAGCAGTTTAGGTACAGGGGCCGGAAACACCATATATTTT.

The genes are TRBV10-2 and TRBJ1-3, with D possibly matching TRBD1 (5 bases). The CDR3 is 18 amino acids. In germline, CDR1 is WSHSY, CDR2 SAAADI. Trimming stripped 4 bases from V and 0 bases from J, with 19 bases between. The CDR3 loop reads CASSVGVGDLLSGNTIYF. For the CDR3, the DNA is TGCGCCAGCAGTGTCGGGGTCGGGGACTTACTCTCTGGAAACACCATATATTTT.

The chain is built from TRBV7-2 and TRBJ1-5; D call uncertain. CDR1 is SGHTA, CDR2 FQGNSA, per germline. V lost 3 bases and J lost 3, with 6 bases in between. CDR3 length: 13 amino acids. The CDR3 loop is CASSLRSNQPQHF. The CDR3 DNA is TGTGCCAGCAGCTTGAGGTCCAATCAGCCCCAGCATTTT.

J is TRBJ2-2 and V is TRBV29-1; TRBD2 matches 7 bases. The germline V gene has CDR1 SQVTM and CDR2 ANQGSEA. This CDR3 comprises 14 residues. CDR3 sequence reads: CTQTTSANTGELFF. The CDR3 DNA is TGCACCCAGACCACTAGCGCGAACACCGGGGAGCTGTTTTTT.

The rearrangement uses TRBV6-5 and TRBJ2-7; possibly TRBD2 for D (6 bases). The CDR3 totals 14 residues. Trimming took off 0 bases at V and 7 bases at J, with 13 bases between the two ends. Germline lookup yields CDR1 MNHEY and CDR2 SVGAGI. The CDR3 is CASSYSEGVREQYF. The CDR3 DNA follows: TGTGCCAGCAGTTACTCGGAGGGAGTGCGTGAGCAGTACTTC.

The rearrangement joins TRBV10-3 to TRBJ1-1, with D tentatively TRBD1 (6 bases). The germline gives CDR1 ENHRY, CDR2 SYGVKD. V was trimmed by 10 bases and J by 4 bases, leaving 13 bases between them. The CDR3 sequence is 12 residues long. CDR3 in amino acids: CATNDRITEAFF. The CDR3 region has the DNA TGTGCCACCAACGACAGGATCACTGAAGCTTTCTTT.

This chain uses TRBV28 with TRBJ2-7, with D perhaps matching TRBD1 (6 bases). There are 13 residues in the CDR3. V dropped 6 bases and J dropped 1 base, with 10 bases sitting between them. Per the germline V gene, CDR1 is MDHEN and CDR2 is SYDVKM. For the CDR3, the DNA is TGTGCCAGCAGGTCCGGACAGTCCTACGAGCAGTACTTC. This codes for CASRSGQSYEQYF.

Ten or more counts support this clone. The chain combines TRBV13 with TRBJ2-7; 7 nucleotides align to TRBD2. This CDR3 is built from 17 residues. J lost 9 bases, V lost 0 bases, and 17 bases had no gene match. Germline CDR1 reads PRHDT; CDR2 reads FYEKMQ (reference sequence). CDR3 in amino acids: CASSLGSRGDLWGVQYF. DNA for the CDR3: TGTGCCAGCAGCTTAGGGTCCCGGGGGGACCTGTGGGGGGTGCAGTACTTC.